This TCR beta chain was sequenced for a study of early T cells in non-severe SARS-CoV-2 infection (dated by TCRdb to about 2021). As for the study more broadly: TCR sequencing used bulk RNA from unsorted whole blood, so alpha and beta chains could not be paired.

With regard to this clonotype: It has no known antigen specificity. No much larger clonotype is one base removed from it; base qualities were not supplied.

The study at large found these results: VDJdb matching was skewed toward anti-spike CD8 responses, so virus-specific expansions were likely underestimated and private and CD4 specificities were missed.

A case-control design nested within a healthcare worker cohort in London, UK, was used, with weekly nasopharyngeal swab PCR tests and blood sampling performed. Healthcare workers were recruited during the week of the UK lockdown, between 23 and 31 March 2020, and followed weekly for up to 16 weeks. The method behind the library was 5' RACE. The instrument given in TCRdb is NextSeq 500. To correct for sequencing error and PCR bias, the TCR library protocol tagged individual cDNA molecules with unique molecular identifiers. Both TCR alpha and beta chains were sequenced, and tight co-correlation was observed between alpha and beta sequence abundances in each sample. The authors' analysis ran thus. Decombinator V4 was used to annotate the V gene, J gene and CDR3 of the TCR sequences. Expanded TCRs were defined as changing significantly between any two time points under a Poisson model with p below 0.0001. TCR abundances were normalised to the total number of TCRs sequenced per sample and were expressed as counts per million. MAIT TCRs were defined by TRAV1-2 paired with TRAJ12, TRAJ20 or TRAJ33, and iNKT TCRs by TRAV10 paired with TRAJ18. VDJdb, accessed 1 November 2021, was searched for CMV, EBV and SARS-CoV-2 annotated TCRs, excluding TCRs annotated for multiple antigens. TCRdb ran its own pipeline on the public reads, namely fastp trimming at Q25 and MiXCR clone calling, and kept in-frame beta chains. Identical CDR3 proteins give one entry, which carries the most common genes and DNA. The V and J calls here are based on TCRdb, not the publication. This sample holds 57,000 or so distinct CDR3 sequences; 10% to 15% were observed only once. The ten largest clones capture around 4.5% of the sample.

Inclusive of the bounding cysteine and phenylalanine, the CDR3 is 17 residues long. Solely the CDR3 DNA is kept, with 51 bases framed from the first base. In the germline V gene (reference sequence), CDR1 corresponds to SEHNR and CDR2 to FQNEAQ. Cut back by 5 bases and 0 bases, the V and J ends lie 16 bases apart. Sequencing input: whole blood. This receptor was identified in an adult who was a healthcare worker with PCR-confirmed SARS-CoV-2 infection or an uninfected control (not recorded which). The chain links TRBV7-9 with TRBJ1-4; the D gene is not confidently resolved. This receptor carries the CDR3 CASSAGRLFATNEKLFF. The bases read TGTGCCAGCAGCGCAGGCCGTTTGTTTGCAACTAATGAAAAACTGTTTTTT.